This TCR beta chain came from a study of radiotherapy plus CTLA-4 blockade in lung cancer. Overall study results and limits: Together with interferon-beta, which increased in serum after radiation, early dynamic changes in blood T cell clones were reportedly the best predictors of response. TCR clones from tumors expanded in blood after radiotherapy plus ipilimumab.

The protocol was immunoSEQ multiplex PCR, while the TCRdb copy is restricted to in-frame clones and leaves out a portion. The sample includes tens of thousands of clones, 65% to 85% of them seen just once. The CDR3 is made up of 14 amino acids. Germline V gene lookup returns CDR1 MDHEN and CDR2 SYDVKM. Patients in the study, people with chemo-refractory metastatic non-small-cell lung cancer, received focal radiation plus ipilimumab CTLA-4 blockade. Note on this clone: Antigen unknown. At one of its ends the junction is not consistent with the germline gene, which may arise from a read error.

The receptor's source is a human donor with non-small cell lung cancer whose response to radiotherapy plus ipilimumab could not be evaluated. This chain uses TRBV28 with TRBJ1-5; D might be TRBD1 (6 bases). This specimen was peripheral blood, taken from a patient treated with radiotherapy plus ipilimumab. CDR3 sequence (DNA): TGTGCCAGCCTTGGGGGGGCCGCCAATCGGCCCCAGCATTTT. It specifies CASLGGAANRPQHF.